A single sample gave rise to the 20 T cell receptor beta chains below, sequenced in a study of T cells after yellow fever vaccination. TCRdb reprocessed the 5' RACE reads with MiXCR, giving one entry per CDR3 protein. The data hold hundreds of thousands of distinct CDR3 sequences, with roughly a sixth observed a single time. Source: PBMCs, taken before the yellow fever booster vaccination. The source of these receptors is a man younger than 30 who received the YFV17D yellow fever vaccine.

This chain connects TRBV7-6 to TRBJ2-2; 7 positions match TRBD2. Germline V gene data show CDR1 as SGHVS and CDR2 as FNYEAQ. This CDR3 is built from 17 residues. Losses at the gene ends were 5 bases for V and 4 bases for J; bases not matched to a gene: 13. Written as DNA, the CDR3 is TGTGCCAGCAGCGCGACGTTAGCGGGCGGTGGCACCGGGGAGCTGTTTTTT. Its protein product is CASSATLAGGGTGELFF. Full variable domain (missing parts from reference TRBV7-6 and TRBJ2-2): GAGVSQSPRYKVTKRGQDVALRCDPISGHVSLYWYRQALGQGPEFLTYFNYEAQQDKSGLPNDRFSAERPEGSISTLTIQRTEQRDSAMYRCASSATLAGGGTGELFFGEGSRLTVL.

The chain uses TRBV12-3 or TRBV12-4 and TRBJ2-1; 12 bases are a match to TRBD2. This CDR3 has 16 residues. V trimming: 6 bases; J trimming: 7 bases; junction bases outside the gene matches: 10. The CDR3 DNA follows: TGTGCCAGCAGACCCGCCGGGACTAGCGGGTCTAATGAGCAGTTCTTC. Encoded protein: CASRPAGTSGSNEQFF.

The chain combines TRBV25-1 with TRBJ1-6; D is perhaps TRBD1 (6 bases). The CDR3 runs 15 residues. V gave up 5 bases and J gave up 7 bases, with 15 bases separating them. Germline CDR1 is MGHDK and CDR2 is SYGVNS. CDR3 nucleotide sequence: TGTGCCAGCAGTCCACAGGGTTTCGGAAATTCACCCCTCCACTTT. Translation gives CASSPQGFGNSPLHF.

This clonotype has more than one count but fewer than ten. The chain couples TRBV7-3 to TRBJ2-5, with D possibly being TRBD1 (5 bases). The germline gives CDR1 SGHTA, CDR2 FQGTGA. Trimming took 5 bases from V and 1 from J, leaving 17 bases between them. This CDR3 contains 16 residues. The CDR3 region has the DNA TGTGCCAGCAGCCCCCTCGGCAGGGCAGCCCAAGAGACCCAGTACTTC. Translated: CASSPLGRAAQETQYF.

This rearrangement joins TRBV5-1 to TRBJ1-6, with 9 bases identical to TRBD1. V dropped 3 bases and J dropped 10; count of bases not matched to a gene: 20. Germline assignment: CDR1 SGHRS and CDR2 YFSETQ. The CDR3 contains 19 residues. The CDR3 sequence is CASSSASPARTGARSPLHF. CDR3 nucleotide sequence: TGCGCCAGCAGCTCGGCATCACCGGCGAGGACAGGGGCTCGATCACCCCTCCACTTT. The whole variable domain, remainder taken from reference TRBV5-1 and TRBJ1-6, is KAGVTQTPRYLIKTRGQQVTLSCSPISGHRSVSWYQQTPGQGLQFLFEYFSETQRNKGNFPGRFSGRQFSNSRSEMNVSTLELGDSALYLCASSSASPARTGARSPLHFGNGTRLTVT.

The sample holds a few counts of this clonotype. The chain combines TRBV19 with TRBJ2-3; 8 positions agree with TRBD2. V shed 10 bases and J 4 bases; nucleotides not matched to a gene: 13. This CDR3 is built from 15 residues. Germline-derived CDR1 and CDR2 are LNHDA and SQIVND (reference sequence). CDR3 in amino acids: CATTLRAGGADTQYF. As DNA, the CDR3 is TGTGCCACCACCCTTCGGGCGGGGGGTGCAGATACGCAGTATTTT.

This clonotype was detected only once. The rearrangement links TRBV6-2 or TRBV6-3 to TRBJ1-1; 8 bases map to TRBD1. Germline loops: CDR1 MNHEY, CDR2 SVGEGT. The CDR3 is 16 residues long. Trimming at V came to 8 bases and at J to 0 bases, leaving 11 bases not matched to a gene. CDR3 amino acids: CASARGQGKVNTEAFF. In nucleotides, the CDR3 is TGTGCCAGCGCCAGGGGGCAGGGGAAGGTGAACACTGAAGCTTTCTTT.

This rearrangement joins TRBV5-1 to TRBJ2-1, with D uncertain. Deletions cut 0 bases from V and 8 bases from J, with 6 bases between. Germline assignment: CDR1 SGHRS and CDR2 YFSETQ. This CDR3 comprises 12 residues. The CDR3 region has the DNA TGCGCCAGCAGCTTGGCGGGCCATGAGCAGTTCTTC. The encoded protein is CASSLAGHEQFF.

V is TRBV6-2 or TRBV6-3 and J is TRBJ2-7, with D tentatively TRBD2 (6 bases). CDR3 length equals 14 residues. The V and J ends lost 0 bases and 1 base respectively, with 7 bases between them. Germline V gives CDR1 MNHEY, CDR2 SVGEGT. This CDR3 reads CASSYSAGSYEQYV. The CDR3, as DNA: TGTGCCAGCAGTTACTCGGCGGGATCCTACGAGCAGTACGTC.

The table lists this clonotype with a few counts. In nucleotides, the CDR3 is TGTGCCAGCAGCGTGGGGGGGGGACGAAAGAACACTGAAGCTTTCTTT. Residues: CASSVGGGRKNTEAFF. The chain employs TRBV9 and TRBJ1-1; possibly TRBD1 for D (5 bases). The CDR3 is 16 amino acids. The ends were cut back, 2 bases at V and 1 base at J, with 15 bases in the middle. Germline V gene sequence: CDR1 SGDLS, CDR2 YYNGEE.

The sample holds a few counts of this clonotype. The chain employs TRBV10-3 and TRBJ2-1; TRBD1 matches at 12 bases. This CDR3 is 16 amino acids long. In germline, CDR1 is ENHRY, CDR2 SYGVKD. V trimming: 4 bases; J trimming: 12 bases; junction bases outside the gene matches: 13. The CDR3 sequence: CAISAGGQGAGNRQFF. The CDR3 DNA reads as TGTGCCATCAGTGCTGGGGGACAGGGGGCCGGGAATCGGCAGTTCTTC.

The chain carries TRBV2 and TRBJ2-7; D ambiguous. Trimming took 5 bases from V and 1 from J, leaving 6 bases between them. The CDR3 extends over 12 amino acids. The germline CDR1 and CDR2 sequences are SNHLY and FYNNEI. CDR3 coding DNA: TGTGCCAGCAGTCGCCGGTCCTACGAGCAGTACGTC. It translates to CASSRRSYEQYV.

The chain employs TRBV4-1 and TRBJ2-3; TRBD2 might be the D (5 bases). V lost 3 bases to trimming and J lost 1 base, with 8 bases between them. The CDR3 is 14 residues long. From germline, CDR1 is MGHRA and CDR2 YSYEKL. The DNA of the CDR3 is TGCGCCAGCAGCCATCCCGGGGGCACAGATACGCAGTATTTT. Encoded protein: CASSHPGGTDTQYF.

V usage is TRBV7-3 and J usage is TRBJ2-1, with D maybe TRBD1 (6 bases). V was cut by 4 bases and J by 4 bases, with 11 bases left in between. From germline, CDR1 is SGHTA and CDR2 FQGTGA. This CDR3 has 14 residues. The chain's CDR3 is CASSWQGPYNEQFF. The DNA for the CDR3 is TGTGCCAGCAGCTGGCAGGGGCCGTACAATGAGCAGTTCTTC.

This clonotype was found a few times. The CDR3 DNA reads as TGTGCCAGCCTTAGCGGGGGGGCGCATGAGCAGTTCTTC. Amino acids: CASLSGGAHEQFF. The genes are TRBV27 and TRBJ2-1; 11 bases are a match to TRBD2. Germline V lookup: CDR1 MNHEY, CDR2 SMNVEV (reference sequence). With 8 bases clipped from V and 8 bases from J, the junction kept 5 bases outside the gene matches. The CDR3 covers 13 residues.

This chain uses TRBV6-5 with TRBJ1-6, with D hard to call. Germline V gene data show CDR1 as MNHEY and CDR2 as SVGAGI. Trimming left V 3 bases short and J 6 bases short, with 15 bases between. The CDR3 has 16 residues. CDR3 protein: CASSYLRFVGNSPLHF. CDR3 bases: TGTGCCAGCAGTTATCTCAGGTTCGTCGGTAATTCACCCCTCCACTTT.

The CDR3 region is CASSLGTGITEAFF. CDR3 sequence (DNA): TGCGCCAGCAGCTTGGGGACAGGGATCACTGAAGCTTTCTTT. V usage is TRBV5-1 and J usage is TRBJ1-1; 8 nucleotides align to TRBD1. Germline loops: CDR1 SGHRS, CDR2 YFSETQ. V lost 0 bases, J lost 4 bases, and 2 bases stayed unmatched. The CDR3 is 14 amino acids.

Many counts were recorded for this clonotype. The V and J genes are TRBV7-8 and TRBJ2-7, with 10 positions matching TRBD2. CDR3 length: 13 amino acids. Germline loops: CDR1 SGHVS, CDR2 FQNEAQ. After removal of 5 bases from V and 2 bases from J, the junction contained 0 bases not matched to a gene. The CDR3 DNA follows: TGTGCCAGCAGCGGACTAGCGGCCTACGAGCAGTACGTC. Its protein is CASSGLAAYEQYV.

This clonotype has more than one count but fewer than ten. The chain couples TRBV5-4 to TRBJ1-5, with 9 bases aligning to TRBD1. The CDR3 is 16 amino acids. Unmatched junction bases numbered 3, after V lost 0 bases and J lost 2 bases. Germline lookup yields CDR1 SGHNT and CDR2 YYREEE (reference sequence). In DNA form, the CDR3 reads TGTGCCAGCAGCTTGGGGGGACAGGGCGGCAATCAGCCCCAGCATTTT. It is translated as CASSLGGQGGNQPQHF.

A few counts support this clonotype. This chain joins TRBV3-1 and TRBJ1-5; D is possibly TRBD1 (5 bases). Germline V lookup: CDR1 LGHDT, CDR2 YNNKEL (reference sequence). This CDR3 has 17 amino acids. The V and J ends lost 0 bases and 6 bases respectively, with 18 bases between them. The CDR3 here is CASSQDWRGLVSQPQHF. CDR3 DNA: TGTGCCAGCAGCCAAGATTGGAGGGGCTTAGTGAGTCAGCCCCAGCATTTT.